This paragraph reports one T cell receptor (beta chain). This entry comes from a study of T cell changes during pregnancy in multiple sclerosis. Germline lookup yields CDR1 SGHAT and CDR2 FQDESV (reference sequence). The CDR3 sequence is 16 residues long. The V segment lost 5 bases and the J segment 0 bases; nucleotides outside the gene matches: 7. Repertoires were generated with immunoSEQ multiplex PCR, while TCRdb's copy carries only in-frame clones and drops some. Counted here are 80,000 to 130,000 clones, around 94% occurring once; the ten biggest clones make up about 1.3%. This receptor was obtained from a female donor with multiple sclerosis, enrolled in a pregnancy study. Specimen: peripheral blood, collected in the second trimester of pregnancy. V usage is TRBV11-1 and J usage is TRBJ1-3, with 7 bases lining up with TRBD1. The CDR3 DNA reads as TGTGCCAGCAGCGAGGGGGACAGATCCTCTGGAAACACCATATATTTT. Translated, it gives CASSEGDRSSGNTIYF.